Only a few counts were recorded for the clone carrying this T cell receptor beta chain. The antigen remains unidentified. Read sequence stops 3 residues before the CDR3 end, and the germline J gene provides the missing end. The ends lost 6 bases at V and 3 bases at J; junction bases unmatched: 10. This CDR3 contains 15 residues. CDR1 and CDR2 from the germline V gene are SNHLY and FYNNEI. This record belongs to a study of T cell clonality in common variable immunodeficiency. Overall study results and limits: Shared TCRbeta clones were fewer between CVID subjects than controls. CVID patient heterogeneity limited repertoire-clinical complication correlations.

Assay: immunoSEQ multiplex PCR; the TCRdb copy retains only in-frame clones and omits some. The specimen has approximately 30,000 clones, none found just once. What was sequenced was peripheral blood mononuclear cells. The V gene is TRBV2, the J gene TRBJ1-1; 7 bases match TRBD1. The receptor's source is a person between 18 and 70 years old in good health. The sequenced part of the CDR3 DNA is TGTGCCAGCAGGCCGACCCGGACAGGCTACACTGAA. This encodes CASRPTRTGYTE. In full, the CDR3 is CASRPTRTGYTEAFF.